Presented here are 23 T cell receptor beta chains from one specimen sequenced in a study of OX40 agonist ivuxolimab in advanced cancers. The receptor library was made with the immunoSEQ multiplex PCR assay. TCRdb took this table from immuneACCESS and kept in-frame rearrangements with V and J called. Such tables lack part of the clones; where checked against another copy, unresolved V genes explain under half of the gap, and the rest is unexplained. For this sample the table gives approximately 67,000 clones, of which more than 75% were detected only once. Together, the top ten hold around 2% of the sample. The material was CD4+ or CD8+ T cells sorted from blood, obtained in a trial of the OX40 agonist ivuxolimab. The receptor source for this set is an adult with an advanced solid tumor such as melanoma, head and neck, liver or kidney cancer.

The gene calls are TRBV30 and TRBJ1-2; tentative D call: TRBD1 (5 bases). The CDR3 sequence is 15 residues long. V was trimmed by 2 bases and J by 0 bases, leaving 13 bases between them. Germline-derived CDR1 and CDR2 are GTSNPN and SVGIG (reference sequence). CDR3 nucleotides: TGTGCCTGGAGTATAGACAGACATTCTAACTATGGCTACACCTTC. It codes for CAWSIDRHSNYGYTF. Combining the CDR3 with reference TRBV30 and TRBJ1-2 gives the whole variable domain SQTIHQWPATLVQPVGSPLSLECTVEGTSNPNLYWYRQAAGRGLQLLFYSVGIGQISSEVPQNLSASRPQDRQFILSSKKLLLSDSGFYLCAWSIDRHSNYGYTFGSGTRLTVV.

This chain links TRBV28 with TRBJ1-1, with D maybe TRBD1 (5 bases). From germline, CDR1 is MDHEN and CDR2 SYDVKM. Trimming took 9 bases from V and 7 from J, leaving 15 bases between them. This CDR3 is built from 12 residues. CDR3 in DNA: TGTGCCAGACAGGACCTTCCCCTTGAAGCTTTCTTT. Translated, it gives CARQDLPLEAFF.

The gene calls are TRBV7-9 and TRBJ1-4; D might be TRBD1 (5 bases). The length of the CDR3 is 18 residues. V gave up 3 bases and J gave up 3 bases, with 20 bases separating them. The germline V gene encodes CDR1 SEHNR and CDR2 FQNEAQ (reference sequence). The DNA for the CDR3 is TGTGCCAGCAGCTTCGGTTGGGGGTTCGGAGCAGCTAATGAAAAACTGTTTTTT. Encoded protein: CASSFGWGFGAANEKLFF.

The rearrangement uses TRBV2 and TRBJ2-2; 10 nucleotides align to TRBD1. This CDR3 region has 17 residues. In germline, CDR1 is SNHLY, CDR2 FYNNEI. The V gene end was trimmed by 4 bases and the J gene end by 1 base; junction bases not matched to a gene: 6. CDR3: CASSGQGASLNTGELFF. DNA for the CDR3: TGTGCCAGCAGTGGACAGGGGGCATCTTTGAACACCGGGGAGCTGTTTTTT.

This chain links TRBV14 with TRBJ2-1; D not certain. The germline V gene has CDR1 SGHDN and CDR2 FVKESK. The CDR3 has 11 amino acids. V was shortened by 3 bases and J by 3 bases, with 0 bases between the two germline ends. The CDR3 loop is CASSHYNEQFF. The CDR3 DNA sequence: TGTGCCAGCAGCCACTACAATGAGCAGTTCTTC.

The V call is TRBV6-5, the J call TRBJ2-1; 7 bases are a match to TRBD2. This CDR3 region has 15 residues. Looked up from germline, CDR1 is MNHEY and CDR2 is SVGAGI. The J segment lost 4 bases and the V segment lost 4 bases, leaving 7 bases of the junction unmatched. CDR3 coding DNA: TGTGCCAGCAGTTCCCCGAGGGAGGGATACAATGAGCAGTTCTTC. It yields the protein CASSSPREGYNEQFF.

The CDR3 DNA reads as TGCGCCAGCAGCTTGAGGGGGGGCGAGACCCAGTACTTC. Translation: CASSLRGGETQYF. The chain links TRBV5-1 to TRBJ2-5, with D possibly TRBD2 on 7 matching bases. V lost 1 base to trimming and J lost 5 bases, with 9 bases between them. This CDR3 spans 13 amino acids. Germline V gene lookup returns CDR1 SGHRS and CDR2 YFSETQ.

This chain uses TRBV7-9 with TRBJ2-1, with no clear D. This CDR3 spans 12 amino acids. The germline V and J ends were trimmed by 5 bases and 11 bases, with 13 bases remaining between them. The germline V gene has CDR1 SEHNR and CDR2 FQNEAQ (reference sequence). The CDR3 DNA reads TGTGCCAGCAGCCAGGTGGCGGAACAGCAGTTCTTC. This translates into CASSQVAEQQFF.

This sequence joins TRBV19 and TRBJ2-2; 9 bases fit TRBD2. The CDR3 totals 15 residues. With 7 bases clipped from V and 4 bases from J, the junction kept 7 bases outside the gene matches. CDR1 and CDR2 from the germline V gene are LNHDA and SQIVND (reference sequence). DNA of the CDR3: TGTGCCAGTAAGGTAGCGGGGGTGACCACCGGGGAGCTGTTTTTT. Protein sequence: CASKVAGVTTGELFF. Together with reference TRBV19 and TRBJ2-2, the CDR3 gives the full variable domain: DGGITQSPKYLFRKEGQNVTLSCEQNLNHDAMYWYRQDPGQGLRLIYYSQIVNDFQKGDIAEGYSVSREKKESFPLTVTSAQKNPTAFYLCASKVAGVTTGELFFGEGSRLTVL.

This clone has a single count. The V and J genes are TRBV5-1 and TRBJ1-1, with a possible D match to TRBD1 (6 bases). With 0 bases removed from V and 6 bases from J, the gap between germline ends came to 12 bases. The CDR3 totals 14 residues. Germline CDR1 SGHRS, CDR2 YFSETQ. The CDR3 nucleotides read TGCGCCAGCAGCTTGGCCAGCAGGGGTTCTGAAGCTTTCTTT. This translates into CASSLASRGSEAFF.

The J gene is TRBJ2-2, the V gene TRBV27, with D possibly TRBD2 on 7 matching bases. Germline assignment: CDR1 MNHEY and CDR2 SMNVEV (reference sequence). The CDR3 sequence is 17 residues long. V gave up 2 bases and J gave up 3 bases, with 16 bases separating them. The CDR3 sequence is CASSLMGAGVDTGELFF. DNA of the CDR3: TGTGCCAGCAGTTTAATGGGGGCGGGAGTCGACACCGGGGAGCTGTTTTTT.

This chain joins TRBV5-1 and TRBJ1-4; 7 bases fit TRBD1. Germline V gene sequence: CDR1 SGHRS, CDR2 YFSETQ. The length of the CDR3 is 15 residues. Trimming cost V 3 bases and J 3 bases; bases outside gene matches: 5. CDR3: CASSSLTGPNEKLFF. The CDR3 region has the DNA TGCGCCAGCAGCTCCCTGACAGGGCCTAATGAAAAACTGTTTTTT.

The chain employs TRBV29-1 and TRBJ2-7, with TRBD1 matching 11 bases. From germline, CDR1 is SQVTM and CDR2 ANQGSEA. V shed 7 bases, J shed 3 bases, and the junction held 8 bases outside the gene matches. This CDR3 is built from 14 residues. The CDR3 sequence is CSASTGTGGYEQYF. CDR3 sequence (DNA): TGCAGCGCCTCGACCGGGACAGGGGGCTACGAGCAGTACTTC.

This clone came up once. The genes are TRBV5-5 and TRBJ1-1; D is undetermined. CDR1 is SGHKS and CDR2 is YYEKEE in the germline V gene (reference sequence). The CDR3 sequence is 15 residues long. Trimming removed 4 bases at V and 6 bases at J, with 19 bases between. The CDR3 region is CASSPWMWQESEAFF. CDR3 sequence (DNA): TGTGCCAGCAGCCCCTGGATGTGGCAGGAATCTGAAGCTTTCTTT.

The genes are TRBV5-1 and TRBJ2-7; possibly TRBD1 or TRBD2 for D (5 bases each). Germline CDR1 and CDR2: SGHRS and YFSETQ. V lost 0 bases and J lost 5, with 15 bases in between. This CDR3 has 15 amino acids. This CDR3 is CASSLVAGGWDEQYF. CDR3 bases: TGCGCCAGCAGCTTGGTGGCTGGGGGTTGGGACGAGCAGTACTTC.

The rearrangement uses TRBV14 and TRBJ2-1; TRBD2 matches at 10 bases. CDR3 length: 15 amino acids. The ends lost 1 base at V and 9 bases at J; junction bases unmatched: 6. Germline values: CDR1 SGHDN, CDR2 FVKESK. The CDR3 protein is CASSQGLAGVGEQFF. For the CDR3, the DNA is TGTGCCAGCAGCCAAGGGCTAGCGGGAGTCGGTGAGCAGTTCTTC.

As concerns this clone: Other DNA sequences in this specimen translate into the identical CDR3. The J gene is TRBJ2-3, the V gene TRBV5-4; no firm D call. V lost 1 base and J lost 2, with 5 bases in between. In germline, CDR1 is SGHNT, CDR2 YYREEE (reference sequence). This CDR3 spans 13 amino acids. CDR3 nucleotides: TGTGCCAGCAGCTTGCCGAACACAGATACGCAGTATTTT. It encodes CASSLPNTDTQYF.

This clone was found a few times. The V and J genes are TRBV18 and TRBJ2-2; D ambiguous. CDR1 is KGHSH and CDR2 is LQKENI in the germline V gene. This CDR3 spans 15 amino acids. Trimming took off 4 bases at V and 3 bases at J, with 12 bases between the two ends. In DNA form, the CDR3 reads TGTGCCAGCTCACTTGATGAGGTGTACACCGGGGAGCTGTTTTTT. Its translation is CASSLDEVYTGELFF.

This clone was detected only once. CDR3 DNA: TGTGCCAGCAGCTTGGGTGAACAGGACTACGAGCAGTACTTC. Amino acid sequence: CASSLGEQDYEQYF. This chain uses TRBV7-9 with TRBJ2-7, with D possibly TRBD1 on 5 matching bases. The CDR3 spans 14 residues. Germline V gene sequence: CDR1 SEHNR, CDR2 FQNEAQ (reference sequence). Trimming left V 3 bases short and J 3 bases short, with 12 bases between.

The V gene is TRBV7-3, the J gene TRBJ2-1; weak D call: TRBD1 (5 bases). From germline, CDR1 is SGHTA and CDR2 FQGTGA. Trimming left V 2 bases short and J 0 bases short, with 8 bases between. This CDR3 has 15 residues. CDR3 DNA sequence: TGTGCCAGCAGCTTACAGGGTCTCTCCTACAATGAGCAGTTCTTC. Translated: CASSLQGLSYNEQFF.

The V gene is TRBV30, the J gene TRBJ2-3; D is possibly TRBD1 (5 bases). V lost 0 bases and J lost 3, with 7 bases in between. The CDR3 runs to 13 residues. Germline V gene sequence: CDR1 GTSNPN, CDR2 SVGIG (reference sequence). In DNA form, the CDR3 reads TGTGCCTGGAGTGTAAAGGGGACAGATACGCAGTATTTT. Its protein is CAWSVKGTDTQYF.

The chain recombines TRBV11-2 with TRBJ1-2; 12 nucleotides match TRBD1. The germline V gene encodes CDR1 SGHAT and CDR2 FQNNGV. Unmatched junction bases numbered 7, after V lost 5 bases and J lost 3 bases. CDR3 length equals 16 residues. This chain's CDR3 is CASSLNRDRGHYGYTF. The CDR3 DNA follows: TGTGCCAGCAGCCTCAACCGGGACAGGGGGCACTATGGCTACACCTTC.

J is TRBJ2-1 and V is TRBV9, with TRBD2 matching over 11 bases. Germline V gene data show CDR1 as SGDLS and CDR2 as YYNGEE. This CDR3 contains 15 residues. Losses at the gene ends were 4 bases for V and 5 bases for J; bases not matched to a gene: 5. CDR3 DNA sequence: TGTGCCAGCAGCCCACCGGGACTAGCGGACAATGAGCAGTTCTTC. It specifies CASSPPGLADNEQFF.